This is a list of T cell receptor beta chains from one sample in a study of cytomegalovirus exposure and HLA in healthy donors. The method was immunoSEQ multiplex PCR; TCRdb's version includes in-frame clones alone and lacks a portion of them. The data hold about 150,000 clones, with over 70% observed a single time. Sequencing input: PBMCs. These receptors were obtained from a man aged 30 to 39 in good health and CMV-seropositive. Each CDR3 is given with its conserved first and last residue. The order of the fields is clone size, V gene, J gene, D gene, CDR3 protein, CDR3 DNA. D genes are given only for firm matches. Clone size is shown for a subset of rows, as once, few, many or a class of expanded clone.

NA	TRBV5-1	TRBJ2-7	TRBD1	CASSLQGGPYEQYF	TGCGCCAGCAGCTTACAGGGGGGCCCTTACGAGCAGTACTTC
NA	TRBV11-2	TRBJ2-1	TRBD2	CASSTTRGGRHNEQFF	TGTGCCAGCAGCACCACGCGGGGGGGCAGACATAATGAGCAGTTCTTC
NA	TRBV5-4	TRBJ2-7	TRBD2	CASSLAFPSGAPSEQYF	TGTGCCAGCAGCTTGGCCTTTCCTAGCGGGGCCCCCAGCGAGCAGTACTTC
NA	TRBV6-1	TRBJ1-6	TRBD1	CASSETGVDNSPLHF	TGTGCCAGCAGTGAAACAGGGGTAGATAATTCACCCCTCCACTTT
once	TRBV7-2	TRBJ2-7	TRBD2	CASSPPGLAGGEQYF	TGTGCCAGCAGCCCCCCGGGACTAGCGGGAGGCGAGCAGTACTTC
once	TRBV5-4	TRBJ2-1	TRBD2	CASSFGLATYNEQFF	TGTGCCAGCAGCTTTGGACTAGCGACCTACAATGAGCAGTTCTTC
NA	TRBV5-6	TRBJ1-4	NA	CASSSYTPQEFNEKLFF	TGTGCCAGCAGCTCGTATACCCCACAGGAGTTTAATGAAAAACTGTTTTTT
NA	TRBV13	TRBJ2-3	TRBD2	CASSFRGGPDTQYF	TGTGCCAGCAGCTTTCGCGGGGGACCAGATACGCAGTATTTT
few	TRBV13	TRBJ2-1	TRBD2	CASSFGAGGNEQFF	TGTGCCAGCAGCTTCGGGGCGGGAGGGAATGAGCAGTTCTTC
NA	TRBV6-6	TRBJ1-1	TRBD1	CASRLTGTENTEAFF	TGTGCCAGCAGACTTACCGGGACAGAGAACACTGAAGCTTTCTTT
NA	TRBV12-5	TRBJ2-7	TRBD1	CASGGTGGARSSYEQYF	TGTGCTAGTGGGGGGACAGGGGGCGCCAGGAGCTCCTACGAGCAGTACTTC
few	TRBV2	TRBJ2-3	TRBD1	CASSSEQGADTQYF	TGTGCCAGCAGTTCCGAACAGGGGGCTGATACGCAGTATTTT
NA	TRBV28	TRBJ1-6	TRBD1	CASSSPTGRDNSPLHF	TGTGCCAGCAGTTCCCCGACAGGGCGGGATAATTCACCCCTCCACTTT
NA	TRBV28	TRBJ2-7	NA	CATRGGVSYEQYF	TGTGCCACCAGAGGAGGGGTCTCGTACGAGCAGTACTTC
NA	TRBV28	TRBJ2-3	TRBD1	CASSSTGTGLTDTQYF	TGTGCCAGCAGTTCAACCGGGACAGGGTTAACAGATACGCAGTATTTT
NA	TRBV7-6	TRBJ2-7	NA	CASSVREDNEQYF	TGTGCCAGCAGCGTCAGGGAGGACAACGAGCAGTACTTC
NA	TRBV11-2	TRBJ2-7	NA	CASSPPGTYEQYF	TGTGCCAGCAGCCCCCCGGGGACCTACGAGCAGTACTTC
once	TRBV6-5	TRBJ1-2	TRBD1	CASGGSGGRSYGYTF	TGTGCCAGCGGGGGGTCAGGGGGTAGGTCGTATGGCTACACCTTC
NA	TRBV7-2	TRBJ1-5	NA	CASSPRTGNQPQHF	TGTGCCAGCAGCCCTCGGACGGGAAATCAGCCCCAGCATTTT
NA	TRBV7-9	TRBJ2-6	NA	CASSLLGEGANVLTF	TGTGCCAGCAGCTTACTAGGGGAAGGGGCCAACGTCCTGACTTTC
once	TRBV28	TRBJ2-3	TRBD2	CASSLGLAGGQDTQYF	TGTGCCAGCAGTTTAGGACTAGCGGGAGGGCAAGATACGCAGTATTTT
NA	TRBV28	TRBJ1-1	NA	CASSPVNTEAFF	TGTGCCAGCAGTCCAGTCAACACTGAAGCTTTCTTT
NA	TRBV11-3	TRBJ2-2	NA	CASSLAGGELFF	TGTGCCAGCAGCTTAGCGGGCGGGGAGCTGTTTTTT
NA	TRBV7-6	TRBJ2-1	NA	CASSLETGGGEQFF	TGTGCCAGCAGCCTCGAAACCGGGGGAGGTGAGCAGTTCTTC
NA	TRBV29-1	TRBJ2-7	TRBD1	CSVPSRDRSYEQYF	TGCAGCGTCCCAAGCCGGGACAGGTCCTACGAGCAGTACTTC
NA	TRBV30	TRBJ1-5	TRBD1	CAWSRTGVFNQPQHF	TGTGCCTGGAGTAGGACAGGGGTTTTCAATCAGCCCCAGCATTTT